Shown below are 25 T cell receptor beta chains from a single sample sequenced in a study of cytomegalovirus exposure and HLA in healthy donors. Both 60 Vbeta primers and 13 Jbeta primers went into the PCR. Measured with immunoSEQ multiplex PCR; TCRdb has only the in-frame clones, and not every one. The repertoire holds about 98,000 clones, with about two thirds as singletons. The specimen was PBMCs. The source is a man aged 50 to 59 in good health and CMV-seronegative.

J is TRBJ1-1 and V is TRBV2; TRBD1 is a possible D gene (5 bases). This CDR3 spans 13 amino acids. The V and J ends lost 4 bases and 5 bases respectively, with 11 bases between them. The germline gives CDR1 SNHLY, CDR2 FYNNEI. The CDR3 bases are TGTGCCAGCAGTGTTCAGGGCGTGACTGAAGCTTTCTTT. Its protein is CASSVQGVTEAFF.

Here the CDR3 DNA reads TGTGCCAGCAGTTTACAGGGCCACTCCTACAATGAGCAGTTCTTC. This encodes CASSLQGHSYNEQFF. The V call is TRBV27, the J call TRBJ2-1; D perhaps matches TRBD1 (5 bases). V was trimmed by 2 bases and J by 0 bases, leaving 8 bases between them. CDR3 length: 15 residues. Germline V gene sequence: CDR1 MNHEY, CDR2 SMNVEV (reference sequence).

V and J are TRBV5-5 and TRBJ1-5, with 9 bases fitting TRBD1. This CDR3 region has 15 residues. V shed 1 base and J 6 bases; nucleotides not matched to a gene: 5. Per germline, CDR1 SGHKS and CDR2 YYEKEE (reference sequence). DNA for the CDR3: TGTGCCAGCAGCTTGACAGGGGGCGCGAGTCAGCCCCAGCATTTT. Protein: CASSLTGGASQPQHF.

This rearrangement joins TRBV6-6 to TRBJ2-2; TRBD2 is a possible D gene (6 bases). Trimming shortened V by 10 bases and J by 2 bases, and 11 bases separated the two germline ends. Germline loops: CDR1 MNHNY, CDR2 SVGAGI (reference sequence). The CDR3 covers 13 residues. CDR3 sequence (DNA): TGTGCCACCCAGCGGGTAAACACCGGGGAGCTGTTTTTT. This sequence encodes CATQRVNTGELFF.

This chain uses TRBV14 with TRBJ1-6, with D hard to call. The CDR3 is 14 amino acids. V was cut by 6 bases and J by 6 bases, with 12 bases left in between. Germline loops: CDR1 SGHDN, CDR2 FVKESK. As DNA, the CDR3 is TGTGCCAGCAGTCGGGTTCGGATTAATTCACCCCTCCACTTT. Its protein product is CASSRVRINSPLHF.

In this sample, this clone turned up a few times. V is TRBV6-6 and J is TRBJ1-1, with unresolved D. CDR1 is MNHNY, CDR2 SVGAGI, per germline (reference sequence). This CDR3 region has 13 residues. V gave up 3 bases and J gave up 6 bases, with 11 bases separating them. The CDR3 loop is CASSYTGMAEAFF. The CDR3, as DNA: TGTGCCAGCAGTTATACGGGTATGGCTGAAGCTTTCTTT.

The chain combines TRBV11-2 with TRBJ2-7; the D is unclear. In germline, CDR1 is SGHAT, CDR2 FQNNGV. Trimming shortened V by 1 base and J by 4 bases, and 14 bases separated the two germline ends. The CDR3 length is 15 residues. The CDR3 region is CASSLGWQAVYEQYF. The CDR3 DNA sequence: TGTGCCAGCAGCTTAGGTTGGCAGGCCGTATACGAGCAGTACTTC.

The chain links TRBV10-1 to TRBJ2-7, with 7 nucleotides matching TRBD1. V lost 7 bases and J lost 4; bases outside the gene matches: 10. From germline, CDR1 is WNHNN and CDR2 SYGVQD (reference sequence). The CDR3 covers 14 residues. CDR3 in DNA: TGCGCCAGCAAGACAGGGAATAGGATGTACGAGCAGTACTTC. It yields the protein CASKTGNRMYEQYF.

The rearrangement uses TRBV2 and TRBJ2-5, with TRBD2 matching 7 bases. V shed 7 bases, J shed 5 bases, and the junction held 7 bases outside the gene matches. The CDR3 spans 13 residues. Germline CDR1 is SNHLY and CDR2 is FYNNEI. The CDR3 spells CASMPRERETQYF. CDR3 in DNA: TGTGCCAGCATGCCGCGGGAGAGGGAGACCCAGTACTTC.

The chain joins TRBV6-4 to TRBJ2-3; maybe TRBD2 (5 bases). Germline V gene data show CDR1 as MRHNA and CDR2 as SNTAGT. V lost 2 bases and J 4 bases, leaving 13 bases between the germline ends. The CDR3 is made up of 15 amino acids. CDR3 in DNA: TGTGCCAGCAGTGACACTGCTGAGGGTTCAGATACGCAGTATTTT. Translating gives CASSDTAEGSDTQYF.

The rearrangement uses TRBV25-1 and TRBJ2-3; D unclear. Per germline, CDR1 MGHDK and CDR2 SYGVNS. Trimming removed 6 bases from V and 0 bases from J, with 10 bases in between. The CDR3 runs to 14 residues. CDR3 coding DNA: TGTGCCAGCAGCCGCCGGGTTAGCACAGATACGCAGTATTTT. It specifies CASSRRVSTDTQYF.

The rearrangement uses TRBV11-3 and TRBJ2-7; the D gene is possibly TRBD2 (6 bases). Trimming took 0 bases from V and 2 from J, leaving 14 bases between them. Per the germline V gene, CDR1 is SGHNT and CDR2 is YENEEA. The CDR3 runs to 16 residues. CDR3 DNA sequence: TGTGCCAGCAGCTTAGATCCGATGGCGGGAACCTACGAGCAGTACTTC. It is translated as CASSLDPMAGTYEQYF.

The rearrangement joins TRBV28 to TRBJ1-5, with 7 bases matching TRBD1. The germline CDR1 and CDR2 sequences are MDHEN and SYDVKM. Trimming took 5 bases from V and 2 from J; bases not matched to a gene: 3. This CDR3 spans 14 amino acids. The CDR3 DNA reads as TGTGCCAGCAGTACCGGACAGGGCAATCAGCCCCAGCATTTT. It encodes CASSTGQGNQPQHF.

The CDR3 loop reads CASSTAGFQRFTDTQYF. The CDR3 nucleotides read TGTGCCAGCAGCACGGCGGGCTTTCAACGATTCACAGATACGCAGTATTTT. The chain couples TRBV7-2 to TRBJ2-3; possible D gene TRBD2, 5 bases. Trimming pared 5 bases from V and 2 bases from J, leaving 20 bases between. Germline CDR1 reads SGHTA; CDR2 reads FQGNSA. This CDR3 spans 17 amino acids.

The rearrangement uses TRBV28 and TRBJ1-4, with 7 bases lining up with TRBD1. Per germline, CDR1 MDHEN and CDR2 SYDVKM. The CDR3 has 14 amino acids. J lost 2 bases, V lost 5 bases, and 2 bases had no gene match. The CDR3 here is CASSNRGTNEKLFF. The CDR3, as DNA: TGTGCCAGCAGTAACAGGGGTACTAATGAAAAACTGTTTTTT.

V usage is TRBV28 and J usage is TRBJ1-1, with unresolved D. CDR3 length: 15 amino acids. Germline V lookup: CDR1 MDHEN, CDR2 SYDVKM. The ends were cut back, 2 bases at V and 1 base at J, with 11 bases in the middle. CDR3 sequence (DNA): TGTGCCAGCAGTTTAGTCTGGCCGGGGAACACTGAAGCTTTCTTT. It codes for CASSLVWPGNTEAFF.

The chain couples TRBV5-4 to TRBJ2-5; 10 nucleotides align to TRBD1. CDR3 length equals 14 residues. Germline loops: CDR1 SGHNT, CDR2 YYREEE (reference sequence). V shed 2 bases and J 5 bases; nucleotides not matched to a gene: 3. CDR3 bases: TGTGCCAGCAGCTTAGGGACAGGGGTTGAGACCCAGTACTTC. Amino acids: CASSLGTGVETQYF. Full variable domain (outside the CDR3, taken from reference TRBV5-4 and TRBJ2-5): ETGVTQSPTHLIKTRGQQVTLRCSSQSGHNTVSWYQQALGQGPQFIFQYYREEENGRGNFPPRFSGLQFPNYSSELNVNALELDDSALYLCASSLGTGVETQYFGPGTRLLVL.

The CDR3 spells CASSARPGQGAETQYF. The CDR3 nucleotides are TGTGCCAGCAGCGCGCGACCTGGACAGGGCGCGGAGACCCAGTACTTC. The chain joins TRBV5-5 to TRBJ2-5; 8 bases align to TRBD1. Germline values: CDR1 SGHKS, CDR2 YYEKEE (reference sequence). The CDR3 runs to 16 residues. V lost 4 bases, J lost 5 bases, and 13 bases stayed unmatched.

The chain links TRBV7-9 to TRBJ1-6; D not resolved. This CDR3 contains 16 residues. The ends were cut back, 4 bases at V and 0 bases at J, with 10 bases in the middle. The germline V gene has CDR1 SEHNR and CDR2 FQNEAQ (reference sequence). CDR3 bases: TGTGCCAGCAGCTCCATGGGGAGCTCCTATAATTCACCCCTCCACTTT. Its translation is CASSSMGSSYNSPLHF.

The rearrangement uses TRBV11-2 and TRBJ2-1, with 7 bases lining up with TRBD1. Germline-derived CDR1 and CDR2 are SGHAT and FQNNGV. The CDR3 runs to 15 residues. The V segment lost 6 bases and the J segment 4 bases; nucleotides outside the gene matches: 9. Written as DNA, the CDR3 is TGTGCCAGCAGTCCGTCGGCACAGGGGTACAATGAGCAGTTCTTC. Translated, it gives CASSPSAQGYNEQFF.

The gene calls are TRBV27 and TRBJ2-7; maybe TRBD1 (6 bases). Germline V gene data show CDR1 as MNHEY and CDR2 as SMNVEV (reference sequence). The CDR3 is made up of 14 amino acids. Trimming removed 5 bases from V and 2 bases from J, with 13 bases in between. CDR3 residues: CASSPQGQTYEQYF. The CDR3 DNA sequence: TGTGCCAGCAGTCCTCAAGGACAGACCTACGAGCAGTACTTC.

This clone is a singleton in its sample. The chain links TRBV21-1 to TRBJ1-1; the table calls TRBD1, which could not be checked here. TRBV21-1 is a listed pseudogene. The CDR3 contains 14 residues. CDR3 protein: CASSNRGPRTEAFF. Written as DNA, the CDR3 is TGTGCCAGCAGTAACAGGGGCCCTCGCACTGAAGCTTTCTTT.

The genes are TRBV18 and TRBJ1-6, with unresolved D. The CDR3 has 15 residues. The germline V and J ends were trimmed by 1 base and 5 bases, with 9 bases remaining between them. Germline V gives CDR1 KGHSH, CDR2 LQKENI. DNA for the CDR3: TGTGCCAGCTCACCACAGTCGGTCAATAATTCACCCCTCCACTTT. Protein sequence: CASSPQSVNNSPLHF.

The chain joins TRBV27 to TRBJ1-2, with 9 bases aligning to TRBD1. Per germline, CDR1 MNHEY and CDR2 SMNVEV (reference sequence). The CDR3 is 16 residues long. V shed 5 bases, J shed 0 bases, and the junction held 7 bases outside the gene matches. The CDR3 loop is CASSPWTGDPNYGYTF. DNA of the CDR3: TGTGCCAGCAGTCCTTGGACAGGGGACCCTAACTATGGCTACACCTTC.

This chain joins TRBV11-2 and TRBJ2-7, with D hard to call. The V gene lost 1 base and the J gene lost 2 bases, with 6 bases spanning the gap. Looked up from germline, CDR1 is SGHAT and CDR2 is FQNNGV. This CDR3 has 13 residues. CDR3 protein: CASSLVEAYEQYF. In nucleotides, the CDR3 is TGTGCCAGCAGCTTAGTAGAAGCCTACGAGCAGTACTTC.